The clone carrying this T cell receptor beta chain was found many times. The V end was cut by 4 bases, the J end by 4 bases, with 19 bases between. The germline V gene encodes CDR1 SQVTM and CDR2 ANQGSEA. CDR3 size: 16 residues. TCRdb re-called the RT-PCR reads with MiXCR, one entry per CDR3 protein. The sample consists of 25,000 or so distinct CDR3 sequences, around 7.4% of them appearing once. This entry comes from a study of patients and donors after allogeneic stem cell transplantation. This chain uses TRBV29-1 with TRBJ2-2; D is perhaps TRBD2 (6 bases). The sequencing sample was made of blood, either unsorted or a sorted T cell fraction (not recorded which). The source of this sequence is a human donor who was either an allogeneic HSCT recipient or a stem cell or donor lymphocyte infusion donor (not recorded which). It is not recorded whose cells these are; they may come from a transplant donor. CDR3 sequence (DNA): TGCAGCGTTGGGGGAGTTGGCGGGGCGGGCACCGGGGAGCTGTTTTTT. This sequence encodes CSVGGVGGAGTGELFF.